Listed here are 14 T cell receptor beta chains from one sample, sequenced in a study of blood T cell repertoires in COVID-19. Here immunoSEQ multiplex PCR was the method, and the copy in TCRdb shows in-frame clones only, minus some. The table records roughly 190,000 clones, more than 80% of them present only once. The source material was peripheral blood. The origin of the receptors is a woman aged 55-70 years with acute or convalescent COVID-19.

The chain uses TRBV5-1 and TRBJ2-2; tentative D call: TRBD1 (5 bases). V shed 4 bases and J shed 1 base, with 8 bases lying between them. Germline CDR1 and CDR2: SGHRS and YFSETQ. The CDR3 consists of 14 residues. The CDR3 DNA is TGCGCCAGCAGCCCACAGGAGAACACCGGGGAGCTGTTTTTT. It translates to CASSPQENTGELFF.

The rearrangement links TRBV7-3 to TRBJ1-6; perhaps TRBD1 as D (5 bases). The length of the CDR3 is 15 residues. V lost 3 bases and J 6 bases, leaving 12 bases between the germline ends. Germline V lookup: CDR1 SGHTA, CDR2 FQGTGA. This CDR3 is CASSLGGNPNSPLHF. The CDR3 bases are TGTGCCAGCAGCTTGGGGGGGAACCCTAATTCACCCCTCCACTTT. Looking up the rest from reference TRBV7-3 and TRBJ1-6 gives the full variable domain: GAGVSQTPSNKVTEKGKYVELRCDPISGHTALYWYRQSLGQGPEFLIYFQGTGAADDSGLPNDRFFAVRPEGSVSTLKIQRTERGDSAVYLCASSLGGNPNSPLHFGNGTRLTVT.

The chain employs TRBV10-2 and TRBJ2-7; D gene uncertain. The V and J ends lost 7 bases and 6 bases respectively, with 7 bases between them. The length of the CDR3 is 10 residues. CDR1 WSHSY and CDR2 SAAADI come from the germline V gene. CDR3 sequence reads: CASNLPEQYF. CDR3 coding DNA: TGCGCCAGCAACCTACCCGAGCAGTACTTC.

CDR3 protein: CASSLWGQGYEQYV. For the CDR3, the DNA is TGCGCCAGCAGCTTGTGGGGACAGGGCTACGAGCAGTACGTC. The V and J genes are TRBV5-1 and TRBJ2-7; TRBD1 aligns across 9 bases. This CDR3 spans 14 amino acids. Per the germline V gene, CDR1 is SGHRS and CDR2 is YFSETQ. V dropped 1 base and J dropped 3; count of bases not matched to a gene: 2.

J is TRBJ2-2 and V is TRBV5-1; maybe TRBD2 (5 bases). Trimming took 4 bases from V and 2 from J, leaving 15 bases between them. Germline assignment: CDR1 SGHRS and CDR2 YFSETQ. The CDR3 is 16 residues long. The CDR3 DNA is TGCGCCAGCAGCCCGCCGGGATTTTTTAACACCGGGGAGCTGTTTTTT. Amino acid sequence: CASSPPGFFNTGELFF.

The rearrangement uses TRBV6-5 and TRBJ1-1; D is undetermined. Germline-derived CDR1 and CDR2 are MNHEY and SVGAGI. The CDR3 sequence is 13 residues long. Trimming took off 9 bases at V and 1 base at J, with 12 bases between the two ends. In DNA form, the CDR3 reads TGTGCCAGTTTGCTCGAGCAGAACACTGAAGCTTTCTTT. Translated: CASLLEQNTEAFF.

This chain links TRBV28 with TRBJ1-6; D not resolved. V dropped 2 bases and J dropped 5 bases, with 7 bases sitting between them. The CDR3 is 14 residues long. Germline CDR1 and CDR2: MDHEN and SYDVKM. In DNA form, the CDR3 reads TGTGCCAGCAGTTTACCCAGGAATAATTCACCCCTCCACTTT. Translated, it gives CASSLPRNNSPLHF. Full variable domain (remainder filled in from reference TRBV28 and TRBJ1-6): DVKVTQSSRYLVKRTGEKVFLECVQDMDHENMFWYRQDPGLGLRLIYFSYDVKMKEKGDIPEGYSVSREKKERFSLILESASTNQTSMYLCASSLPRNNSPLHFGNGTRLTVT.

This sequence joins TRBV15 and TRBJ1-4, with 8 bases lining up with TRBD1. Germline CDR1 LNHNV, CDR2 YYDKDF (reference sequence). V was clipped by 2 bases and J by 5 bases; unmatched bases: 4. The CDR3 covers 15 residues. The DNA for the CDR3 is TGTGCCACCAGCAGACCCACAGGGGGGAATGAAAAACTGTTTTTT. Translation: CATSRPTGGNEKLFF. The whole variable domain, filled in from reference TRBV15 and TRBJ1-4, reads DAMVIQNPRYQVTQFGKPVTLSCSQTLNHNVMYWYQQKSSQAPKLLFHYYDKDFNNEADTPDNFQSRRPNTSFCFLDIRSPGLGDTAMYLCATSRPTGGNEKLFFGSGTQLSVL.

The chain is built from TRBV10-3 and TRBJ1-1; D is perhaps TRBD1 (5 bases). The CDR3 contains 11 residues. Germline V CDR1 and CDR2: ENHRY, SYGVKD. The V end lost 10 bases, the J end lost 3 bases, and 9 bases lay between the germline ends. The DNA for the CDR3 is TGTGCCACCCGGGGGGACACTGAAGCTTTCTTT. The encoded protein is CATRGDTEAFF.

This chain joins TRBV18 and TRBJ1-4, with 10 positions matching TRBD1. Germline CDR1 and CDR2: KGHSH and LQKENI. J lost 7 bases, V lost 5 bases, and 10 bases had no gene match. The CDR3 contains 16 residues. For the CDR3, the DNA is TGTGCCAGCTCAGTGATACCGGGACAGGGGAGTGAAAAACTGTTTTTT. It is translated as CASSVIPGQGSEKLFF.

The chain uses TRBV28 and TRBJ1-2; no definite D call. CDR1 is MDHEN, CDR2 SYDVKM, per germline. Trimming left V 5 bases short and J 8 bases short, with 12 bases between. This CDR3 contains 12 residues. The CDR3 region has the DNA TGTGCCAGCAGTCTCCTGAGGGCCGGCTACACCTTC. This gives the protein CASSLLRAGYTF.

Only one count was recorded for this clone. CDR3 sequence reads: CASSPEAALGQDEQFF. CDR3 nucleotides: TGTGCCAGCAGCCCGGAGGCTGCACTGGGACAGGATGAGCAGTTCTTC. The V and J genes are TRBV7-6 and TRBJ2-1, with 8 positions matching TRBD1. After removal of 5 bases from V and 8 bases from J, the junction contained 14 bases not matched to a gene. This CDR3 has 16 residues. Germline V gene lookup returns CDR1 SGHVS and CDR2 FNYEAQ. Full variable domain (outside the CDR3, taken from reference TRBV7-6 and TRBJ2-1): GAGVSQSPRYKVTKRGQDVALRCDPISGHVSLYWYRQALGQGPEFLTYFNYEAQQDKSGLPNDRFSAERPEGSISTLTIQRTEQRDSAMYRCASSPEAALGQDEQFFGPGTRLTVL.

The DNA for the CDR3 is TGTGCCAGCAGCTTCGGCCTACAGGTGGGCACAGATACGCAGTATTTT. Translated: CASSFGLQVGTDTQYF. V gene TRBV11-2 combines with J gene TRBJ2-3; D perhaps matches TRBD1 (5 bases). This CDR3 is 16 amino acids long. Germline CDR1 is SGHAT and CDR2 is FQNNGV. Trimming left V 3 bases short and J 1 base short, with 14 bases between.

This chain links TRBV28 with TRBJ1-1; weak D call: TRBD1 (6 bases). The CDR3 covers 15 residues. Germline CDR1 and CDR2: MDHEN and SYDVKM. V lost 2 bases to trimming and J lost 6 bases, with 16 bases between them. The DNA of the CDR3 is TGTGCCAGCAGTTTAATTCTACAGGGACGGCCTGAAGCTTTCTTT. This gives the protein CASSLILQGRPEAFF.